The sequence of this TCR beta chain was determined in a study of blood T cell dynamics during melanoma immunotherapy. Generated by immunoSEQ multiplex PCR, the TCRdb table keeps only in-frame clones and is missing some. The table lists fewer than 6,000 clones, 80% to 85% of them singletons. This clone has more than one count but fewer than ten. CDR1 is SQVTM and CDR2 is ANQGSEA in the germline V gene. The V end lost 0 bases, the J end lost 0 bases, and 9 bases lay between the germline ends. This CDR3 spans 14 amino acids. Regarding time point: week 3, after first cycle of checkpoint inhibitor. Apart from two fast progressors, RECIST 1.1 response was judged 12 weeks post-infusion.

The chain combines TRBV29-1 with TRBJ2-7, with unresolved D. The source of this sequence is a human donor with melanoma. The sample consisted of blood, taken from a patient treated with checkpoint blockade. CDR3 DNA: TGCAGCGTTGAAGATCGCAGGATCTCCTACGAGCAGTACTTC. Amino acid sequence: CSVEDRRISYEQYF.